This T cell receptor (beta chain) came from a study of neurological immune-mediated disorders (dated by TCRdb to about 2019). At the level of the whole study: Peripheral blood TCR-beta repertoires from patients with HTLV-I-associated myelopathy (HAM/TSP), patients with multiple sclerosis, and healthy controls were compared in the study using UMI-based sequencing. Alongside PBMC samples, the set of around 99 TCR-beta libraries contained longitudinal samples, technical triplicates, and paired CD4+ and CD8+ T-cell subsets that had been sorted. The cohort included some 70 subjects: some 14 with HAM/TSP, around 34 with multiple sclerosis, and approximately 20 healthy controls.

cDNA was synthesized by template-switch 5'RACE using a primer with a 10-nucleotide random unique molecular identifier that tagged each TCR transcript. Every sequencing run covered 15-18 subjects and yielded more than 180 million TCR-beta sequences. The RNeasy kit was used for extraction of total RNA. The KAPA Real-time Library Amplification kit was used to amplify TCR-beta VDJ regions with primers for the TCR constant region and the 5'RACE anchor. Sample indexes and Illumina adaptors were added in a first PCR, and a second PCR then increased library yield. After Ampure bead purification, the TCR product of roughly 650 bp was size-selected on a 2% E-gel SizeSelection system. Before pooling, library quality was assessed on a Bioanalyzer, concentration was determined with Qubit, and library quantification was performed with the Kapa Library Quantification kit. An Illumina HiSeq 2500 was used to sequence the libraries paired-end at 2 x 150 bp. To increase sequence diversity, roughly 23-30% phiX was spiked into each library pool. As for how the authors treated the data: Quality-filtered reads were processed with the UMI-based MiGEC pipeline, which removed over 85% of raw TCR sequences during error correction. VDJ genes were aligned to IMGT germline references, and clonotypes were defined by unique CDR3 amino acid sequence plus V-J genes. Clonal expansion, Shannon diversity and CDR3 relatedness were evaluated with VDJtools (CalcPairwiseDistances, ClusterSamples), while phylogenetic trees were built in CLCbio workbench. Using coefficient-of-variation modelling across technical triplicates, the study counted a clone as expanded if it had at least 8 unique UMIs. Clones were called with MiXCR by TCRdb after fastp trimmed the public reads at Q25, and only in-frame beta chains were retained. CDR3 protein duplicates are merged, each entry listing the most common genes and DNA. The V and J calls and clone size are TCRdb's, not the authors'. In all, the sample holds under 90,000 distinct CDR3 sequences, and 10% of those were seen once. About 1.8% of the sample comes from the top ten.

The healthy controls were volunteers from blood banks in Maryland, USA. Libraries from unsorted PBMCs were made from 2 million PBMCs kept in RNAlater at -80 degrees C until RNA extraction. PBMCs were separated from peripheral blood using Ficoll-Hypaque density gradient centrifugation and then cryopreserved in liquid nitrogen. This clonotype has ten or more counts. Its antigen is unknown. Base qualities are not provided; no much larger clone lies one nucleotide away. Results and caveats for the whole study, not just this receptor: TCR clonal expansion was greatest in HAM/TSP patients and smallest in MS patients, who ranked below even healthy controls. No identical CDR3 amino acid sequences were found to be shared among expanded clones across subjects, suggesting that TCR-beta repertoires were private in all groups.

Trimming at the junction amounts to 3 bases on V and 6 bases on J, and the germline ends lie 5 bases apart. The CDR3, from cysteine to phenylalanine, totals 11 residues. CDR3 DNA is the only sequence kept; it has 33 bases, read in frame from the first base. The source of this sequence is a man aged 35-49 years in good health. The V and J genes are TRBV12-3 or TRBV12-4 and TRBJ1-1; no D gene is confidently identified. Sample: PBMCs. Here the CDR3 is given as CASSLMSEAFF. DNA sequence: TGTGCCAGCAGTTTGATGTCTGAAGCTTTCTTT.